The 21 T cell receptor beta chains below come from one sample, sequenced in a study of CD8+ T cells in alopecia areata. RNA extraction was followed by reverse transcription into cDNA, which acted as the sequencing template. Sequencing was performed with immunoSEQ multiplex PCR; in TCRdb, only in-frame clones are kept and a portion is missing. The sample lists approximately 280,000 clones, more than 45% occurring once. The treatment denotes: oral pan-JAK inhibitor, 5-10 mg twice daily. This specimen was CD4+ T cells sorted from blood, taken at week 24, from a patient treated with tofacitinib. Receptors originate from a human donor with alopecia areata.

This clone was recorded a few times. The chain links TRBV23-1 to TRBJ2-5; D call uncertain. TRBV23-1 is flagged as an ORF with uncertain function. Trimming removed 0 bases from V and 5 bases from J, with 10 bases in between. This CDR3 has 14 residues. CDR3 bases: TGCGCCAGCAGTCAATCCTTCGCTAGGGAGACCCAGTACTTC. It is translated as CASSQSFARETQYF.

This CDR3 reads CAWSRLATDTQYF. DNA for the CDR3: TGTGCCTGGAGTCGACTAGCCACAGATACGCAGTATTTT. The rearrangement links TRBV30 to TRBJ2-3; 7 bases line up with TRBD2. Germline V CDR1 and CDR2: GTSNPN, SVGIG (reference sequence). The junction had 1 base not matched to a gene; V was cut back by 2 bases and J by 2 bases. This CDR3 contains 13 residues.

The chain recombines TRBV6-5 with TRBJ2-4; the D gene is possibly TRBD2 (6 bases). Germline V gene data show CDR1 as MNHEY and CDR2 as SVGAGI. Trimming took 2 bases from V and 1 from J, leaving 6 bases between them. CDR3 length equals 14 residues. The CDR3 bases are TGTGCCAGCAGTTACCGGGGGGCCAAAAACATTCAGTACTTC. This gives the protein CASSYRGAKNIQYF.

The CDR3 DNA reads as TGTGCCTGGAGTGTATCCAGGGACGAGACCCAGTACTTC. As protein: CAWSVSRDETQYF. V is TRBV30 and J is TRBJ2-5, with D perhaps matching TRBD1 or TRBD2 (5 bases each). The CDR3 has 13 amino acids. Trimming took 0 bases from V and 5 from J, leaving 10 bases between them. Per the germline V gene, CDR1 is GTSNPN and CDR2 is SVGIG (reference sequence).

This chain uses TRBV14 with TRBJ1-4; D perhaps matches TRBD1 (6 bases). V lost 5 bases and J lost 12, with 13 bases in between. The CDR3 extends over 12 amino acids. Germline assignment: CDR1 SGHDN and CDR2 FVKESK. The DNA for the CDR3 is TGTGCCAGCAGCGCCACAGGGAGGGAACTGTTTTTT. Translated, it gives CASSATGRELFF.

This clone has only a few counts. This chain connects TRBV9 to TRBJ2-7; 8 positions match TRBD1. The J segment lost 2 bases and the V segment lost 3 bases, leaving 4 bases of the junction unmatched. Germline V CDR1 and CDR2: SGDLS, YYNGEE. CDR3 length: 14 residues. As DNA, the CDR3 is TGTGCCAGCAGCGCCCGGACAGGGACCTACGAGCAGTACTTC. As protein: CASSARTGTYEQYF.

The chain combines TRBV4-3 with TRBJ2-1, with 10 bases matching TRBD1. This CDR3 is built from 15 residues. Germline V gene lookup returns CDR1 LGHNA and CDR2 YSLEER. Trimming took 3 bases from V and 7 from J; bases not matched to a gene: 6. The CDR3 DNA follows: TGCGCCAGCAGCCAGATGGGGACAGGGGCGAATGAGCAGTTCTTC. Protein: CASSQMGTGANEQFF.

V gene TRBV6-1 combines with J gene TRBJ2-2; D call uncertain. This CDR3 region has 13 residues. CDR1 is MNHNS, CDR2 SASEGT, per germline. V was clipped by 4 bases and J by 0 bases, with 3 bases between them. Written as DNA, the CDR3 is TGTGCCAGCAGTGCCTCGAACACCGGGGAGCTGTTTTTT. It specifies CASSASNTGELFF.

The chain joins TRBV5-1 to TRBJ2-7, with D possibly being TRBD1 (6 bases). The V and J ends lost 4 bases and 4 bases respectively, with 15 bases between them. Germline values: CDR1 SGHRS, CDR2 YFSETQ. This CDR3 contains 14 residues. CDR3 nucleotides: TGCGCCAGCAGCCGAGGACAGTCGACTTACGAGCAGTACTTC. This translates into CASSRGQSTYEQYF.

The chain uses TRBV7-8 and TRBJ1-1; D may be TRBD1 (5 bases). Germline V gene sequence: CDR1 SGHVS, CDR2 FQNEAQ. The CDR3 runs 15 residues. Trimming took off 4 bases at V and 2 bases at J, with 14 bases between the two ends. The CDR3 reads CASSSTGRQNTEAFF. The CDR3 nucleotides read TGTGCCAGCAGCTCCACGGGACGGCAAAACACTGAAGCTTTCTTT.

The rearrangement joins TRBV28 to TRBJ2-7; D ambiguous. With 10 bases removed from V and 3 bases from J, the gap between germline ends came to 22 bases. CDR1 and CDR2 from the germline V gene are MDHEN and SYDVKM. The CDR3 has 15 amino acids. The CDR3 protein is CAIQSGSQVNYEQYF. The CDR3 DNA reads as TGTGCCATACAATCCGGGTCCCAGGTCAACTACGAGCAGTACTTC.

The chain is built from TRBV30 and TRBJ1-4; D call uncertain. The length of the CDR3 is 11 residues. The germline gives CDR1 GTSNPN, CDR2 SVGIG (reference sequence). The V end was cut by 2 bases, the J end by 10 bases, with 8 bases between. The CDR3 DNA reads as TGTGCCTGGAGTTCCCTAGCAAAACTGTTTTTT. It codes for CAWSSLAKLFF.

This chain connects TRBV14 to TRBJ2-5; 7 bases are a match to TRBD1. The CDR3 length is 15 residues. Trimming at V came to 6 bases and at J to 1 base, leaving 8 bases not matched to a gene. The germline CDR1 and CDR2 sequences are SGHDN and FVKESK. The CDR3, as DNA: TGTGCCAGCAGTCAACAGGGGTCCCCCCAAGAGACCCAGTACTTC. Its protein product is CASSQQGSPQETQYF.

This clone was seen just once. This chain joins TRBV4-3 and TRBJ2-7; D tentatively fits TRBD1 or TRBD2 (6 bases each). V lost 0 bases and J 4 bases, leaving 10 bases between the germline ends. This CDR3 comprises 14 residues. Germline loops: CDR1 LGHNA, CDR2 YSLEER. CDR3 residues: CASSQDGGRYEQYF. In nucleotides, the CDR3 is TGCGCCAGCAGCCAAGATGGGGGGCGGTACGAGCAGTACTTC.

A note on this clone: This same CDR3 is encoded by further DNA sequences in the sample. The chain couples TRBV15 to TRBJ2-7, with D possibly TRBD1 on 5 matching bases. There are 13 residues in the CDR3. With 0 bases removed from V and 5 bases from J, the gap between germline ends came to 8 bases. Germline CDR1 and CDR2: LNHNV and YYDKDF (reference sequence). CDR3 region: CATSRDRGDEQYF. DNA of the CDR3: TGTGCCACCAGCAGAGATAGGGGCGACGAGCAGTACTTC. Using reference TRBV15 and TRBJ2-7 for the parts outside the CDR3, the full variable domain is DAMVIQNPRYQVTQFGKPVTLSCSQTLNHNVMYWYQQKSSQAPKLLFHYYDKDFNNEADTPDNFQSRRPNTSFCFLDIRSPGLGDTAMYLCATSRDRGDEQYFGPGTRLTVT.

The chain links TRBV10-3 to TRBJ2-5, with TRBD2 matching 13 bases. Germline V gives CDR1 ENHRY, CDR2 SYGVKD. Trimming removed 3 bases from V and 2 bases from J; junction bases left unmatched: 6. This CDR3 spans 17 amino acids. In DNA form, the CDR3 reads TGTGCCATCAGTGAAACAACTAGCGGGGGGGCTCAAGAGACCCAGTACTTC. Protein product: CAISETTSGGAQETQYF.

The rearrangement joins TRBV11-2 to TRBJ1-6; D may be TRBD1 (6 bases). V lost 5 bases and J lost 14, with 10 bases in between. The germline V gene encodes CDR1 SGHAT and CDR2 FQNNGV. This CDR3 region has 11 residues. CDR3 DNA: TGTGCCAGCAGCCTCCCAGGGGCCCTCCACTTT. It is translated as CASSLPGALHF.

The genes are TRBV6-5 and TRBJ1-2, with 7 bases lining up with TRBD1. Germline CDR1 and CDR2: MNHEY and SVGAGI. The V segment lost 0 bases and the J segment 2 bases; nucleotides outside the gene matches: 3. The CDR3 runs to 15 residues. The CDR3 protein is CASSYSADRNYGYTF. CDR3 coding DNA: TGTGCCAGCAGTTACTCGGCGGACAGGAACTATGGCTACACCTTC.

The V and J genes are TRBV6-5 and TRBJ1-2; D might be TRBD1 (5 bases). Trimming took 4 bases from V and 2 from J, leaving 17 bases between them. The CDR3 covers 16 residues. Looked up from germline, CDR1 is MNHEY and CDR2 is SVGAGI. CDR3 sequence: CASSFPPGTANYGYTF. CDR3 sequence (DNA): TGTGCCAGCAGTTTCCCCCCCGGGACGGCGAACTATGGCTACACCTTC.

This chain joins TRBV6-5 and TRBJ2-5; no definite D call. Between the trimmed V and J ends, which lost 7 bases and 10 bases, there was a span of 19 bases. This CDR3 region has 13 residues. Germline V gene lookup returns CDR1 MNHEY and CDR2 SVGAGI. The CDR3 loop reads CASTRPQGKDQYF. CDR3 nucleotide sequence: TGTGCCAGCACCAGGCCGCAAGGAAAAGACCAGTACTTC.

The chain recombines TRBV2 with TRBJ2-2; D is possibly TRBD2 (6 bases). V was trimmed by 2 bases and J by 1 base, leaving 8 bases between them. Germline-derived CDR1 and CDR2 are SNHLY and FYNNEI. The CDR3 has 15 residues. The DNA for the CDR3 is TGTGCCAGCAGTGAAACGGGACTGAACACCGGGGAGCTGTTTTTT. It translates to CASSETGLNTGELFF.